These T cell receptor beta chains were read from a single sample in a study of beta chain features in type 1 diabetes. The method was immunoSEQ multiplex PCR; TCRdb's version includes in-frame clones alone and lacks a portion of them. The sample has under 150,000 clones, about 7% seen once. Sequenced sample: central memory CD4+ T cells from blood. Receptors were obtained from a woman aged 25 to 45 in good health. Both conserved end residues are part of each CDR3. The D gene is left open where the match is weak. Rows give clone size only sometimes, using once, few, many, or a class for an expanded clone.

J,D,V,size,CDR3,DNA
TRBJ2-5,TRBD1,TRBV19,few,CASSDRAQETQYF,TGTGCCAGTTCGGACAGGGCCCAAGAGACCCAGTACTTC
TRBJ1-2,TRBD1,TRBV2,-,CASSLDRADYGYTF,TGTGCCAGCAGCCTCGACAGGGCCGACTATGGCTACACCTTC
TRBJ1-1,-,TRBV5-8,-,CASSEQLTEAFF,TGTGCCAGCAGTGAACAGCTTACTGAAGCTTTCTTT
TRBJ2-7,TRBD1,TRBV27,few,CASSDRGGYYEQYF,TGTGCCAGCAGTGACAGGGGGGGTTACTACGAGCAGTACTTC
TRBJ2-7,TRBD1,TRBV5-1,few,CASSLIDRGPHEQYF,TGCGCCAGCAGCTTGATTGACAGGGGGCCACACGAGCAGTACTTC
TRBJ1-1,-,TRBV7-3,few,CASSLTGGKTEAFF,TGTGCCAGCAGCTTGACCGGGGGTAAGACTGAAGCTTTCTTT
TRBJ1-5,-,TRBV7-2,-,CASSLATRGPQHF,TGTGCCAGCAGCTTAGCGACCCGCGGGCCCCAGCATTTT
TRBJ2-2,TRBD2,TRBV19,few,CASRPAGGVTGELFF,TGTGCCAGTAGACCCGCGGGAGGGGTCACCGGGGAGCTGTTTTTT
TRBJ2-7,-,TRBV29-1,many,CSVEVAGFEQYF,TGCAGCGTTGAAGTCGCAGGGTTCGAGCAGTACTTC
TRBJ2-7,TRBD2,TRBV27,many,CASSPGLAGGPREQYF,TGTGCCAGCAGTCCTGGACTAGCGGGAGGGCCACGAGAGCAGTACTTC
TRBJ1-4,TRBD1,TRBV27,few,CASSDRGATNEKLFF,TGTGCCAGCAGTGACAGGGGTGCAACTAATGAAAAACTGTTTTTT
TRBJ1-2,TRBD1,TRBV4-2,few,CASSQDRGKDYGYTF,TGTGCCAGCAGCCAGGACAGGGGGAAGGACTATGGCTACACCTTC
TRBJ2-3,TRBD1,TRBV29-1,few,CSVQGQSTDTQYF,TGCAGCGTGCAGGGACAGAGCACAGATACGCAGTATTTT
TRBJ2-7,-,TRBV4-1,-,CASSQGGGTRFTSYEQYF,TGCGCCAGCAGCCAAGGGGGCGGAACGAGATTCACGTCCTACGAGCAGTACTTC
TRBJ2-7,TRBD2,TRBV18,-,CASSSTGGTYEQYF,TGTGCCAGCTCATCGACCGGGGGGACCTACGAGCAGTACTTC
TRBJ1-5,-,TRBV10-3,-,CAISESREQPQHF,TGTGCCATCAGTGAGTCCAGGGAACAGCCCCAGCATTTT
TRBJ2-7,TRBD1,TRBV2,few,CASRRTGAGEQYF,TGTGCCAGCAGAAGGACAGGGGCAGGCGAGCAGTACTTC
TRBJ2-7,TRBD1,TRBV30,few,CAWSVWGTGGKSGVPYEQYF,TGTGCCTGGAGTGTATGGGGAACAGGGGGCAAGAGCGGGGTCCCCTACGAGCAGTACTTC
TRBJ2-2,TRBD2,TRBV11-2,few,CASSLESLAGRVGELFF,TGTGCCAGCAGCTTAGAGTCCCTAGCGGGACGGGTCGGGGAGCTGTTTTTT
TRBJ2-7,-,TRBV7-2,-,CASSLATGDPYEQYF,TGTGCCAGCAGCTTAGCTACCGGGGATCCCTACGAGCAGTACTTC
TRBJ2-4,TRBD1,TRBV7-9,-,CASSFTGGRNIQYF,TGTGCCAGCAGCTTTACAGGGGGGAGGAACATTCAGTACTTC
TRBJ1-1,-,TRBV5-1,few,CASSLEGGGTEAFF,TGCGCCAGCAGCTTGGAGGGGGGGGGCACTGAAGCTTTCTTT
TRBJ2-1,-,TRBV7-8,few,CASSAGLRYNEQFF,TGTGCCAGCAGCGCAGGACTAAGATACAATGAGCAGTTCTTC
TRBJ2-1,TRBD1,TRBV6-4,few,CASSTGTGPNNEQFF,TGTGCCAGCTCTACCGGGACAGGTCCAAACAATGAGCAGTTCTTC
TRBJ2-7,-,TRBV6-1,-,CASSTGYYEQYF,TGTGCCAGCAGCACAGGGTACTACGAGCAGTACTTC
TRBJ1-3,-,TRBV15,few,CATSRELAGGEVNTIYF,TGTGCCACCAGCAGAGAGCTCGCAGGCGGGGAGGTTAACACCATATATTTT
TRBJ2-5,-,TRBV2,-,CASSGYYQETQYF,TGTGCCAGCAGTGGTTACTACCAAGAGACCCAGTACTTC
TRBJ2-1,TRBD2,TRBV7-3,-,CASSPDVLAGDYNEQFF,TGTGCCAGCAGCCCCGATGTTCTAGCGGGGGATTACAATGAGCAGTTCTTC
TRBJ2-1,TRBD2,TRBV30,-,CAWSVWRSGSEQFF,TGTGCCTGGAGTGTATGGCGTAGCGGGAGTGAGCAGTTCTTC
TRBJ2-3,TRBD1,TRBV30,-,CAWSVQGAEDTQYF,TGTGCCTGGAGTGTACAGGGGGCCGAAGATACGCAGTATTTT
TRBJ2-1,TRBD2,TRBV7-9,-,CASSLVRSGAYNEQFF,TGTGCCAGCAGCTTAGTTCGTAGCGGGGCATACAATGAGCAGTTCTTC
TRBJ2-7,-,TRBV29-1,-,CSVASVSSYEQYF,TGCAGCGTTGCATCAGTAAGCTCCTACGAGCAGTACTTC
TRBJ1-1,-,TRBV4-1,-,CASSQKDSPRSEAFF,TGCGCCAGCAGCCAGAAGGACAGCCCACGGTCTGAAGCTTTCTTT
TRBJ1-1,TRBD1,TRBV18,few,CASSPRTGGSKRTEAFF,TGTGCCAGCTCACCACGAACAGGGGGCAGTAAAAGGACTGAAGCTTTCTTT
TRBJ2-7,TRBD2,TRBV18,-,CASSPRPLAETYEQYF,TGTGCCAGCTCACCACGGCCTCTAGCGGAAACCTACGAGCAGTACTTC
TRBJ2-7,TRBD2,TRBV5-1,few,CASSLFASGITYEQYF,TGCGCCAGCAGCTTGTTCGCTAGCGGAATTACCTACGAGCAGTACTTC
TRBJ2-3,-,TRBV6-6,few,CASSYQGGTDTQYF,TGTGCCAGCAGTTACCAGGGCGGCACAGATACGCAGTATTTT
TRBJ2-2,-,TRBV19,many,CASIRARGTGELFF,TGTGCCAGTATCCGGGCAAGAGGGACCGGGGAGCTGTTTTTT
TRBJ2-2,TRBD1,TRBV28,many,CASSAWTGGATGELFF,TGTGCCAGCAGTGCATGGACAGGGGGCGCGACCGGGGAGCTGTTTTTT
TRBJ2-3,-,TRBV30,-,CASSAGHALADTQYF,TGTGCCAGTAGTGCAGGACATGCCCTCGCCGATACGCAGTATTTT
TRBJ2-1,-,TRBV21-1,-,CASSKETSTRISYNEQFF,TGTGCCAGCAGCAAGGAGACTAGTACAAGAATTTCCTACAATGAGCAGTTCTTC
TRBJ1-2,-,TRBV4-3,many,CASSQEVGAVSGYTF,TGCGCCAGCAGCCAAGAAGTGGGCGCAGTCTCTGGCTACACCTTC
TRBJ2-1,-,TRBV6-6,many,CASIQGGSYNEQFF,TGTGCCAGCATCCAGGGGGGCTCCTACAATGAGCAGTTCTTC
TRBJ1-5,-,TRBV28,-,CASKGETSNQPQHF,TGTGCCAGCAAAGGAGAAACTAGCAATCAGCCCCAGCATTTT
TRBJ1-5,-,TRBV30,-,CAWSQGINQPQHF,TGTGCCTGGAGTCAGGGGATCAATCAGCCCCAGCATTTT
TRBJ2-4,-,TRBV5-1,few,CASLARVEAKNIQYF,TGCGCCAGCCTAGCCCGGGTCGAGGCCAAAAACATTCAGTACTTC
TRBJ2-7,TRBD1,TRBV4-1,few,CASSQVTGGTYEQYF,TGCGCCAGCAGCCAAGTGACAGGGGGTACCTACGAGCAGTACTTC
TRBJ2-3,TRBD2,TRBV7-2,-,CASSFGGSTDTQYF,TGTGCCAGCAGCTTCGGGGGGTCCACAGATACGCAGTATTTT
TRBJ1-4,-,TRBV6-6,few,CASRDSEEKLFF,TGTGCCAGCAGGGACAGTGAAGAAAAACTGTTTTTT
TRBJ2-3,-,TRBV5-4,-,CASSWDFSSTDTQYF,TGTGCCAGCAGCTGGGACTTTTCTAGCACAGATACGCAGTATTTT
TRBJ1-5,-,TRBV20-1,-,CSAKENQPQHF,TGCAGTGCTAAGGAGAATCAGCCCCAGCATTTT
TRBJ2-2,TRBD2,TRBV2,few,CAIGTSGGTGELFF,TGTGCCATCGGGACTAGCGGAGGCACCGGGGAGCTGTTTTTT
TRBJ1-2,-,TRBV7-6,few,CASSSTPGSYGYTF,TGTGCCAGCAGCTCCACCCCGGGGTCCTATGGCTACACCTTC
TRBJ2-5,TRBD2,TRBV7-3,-,CASSSSGGYQETQYF,TGTGCCAGCAGTTCTAGCGGGGGGTACCAAGAGACCCAGTACTTC
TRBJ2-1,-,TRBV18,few,CASSPPWASSYNEQFF,TGTGCCAGCTCACCACCGTGGGCCAGCTCCTACAATGAGCAGTTCTTC
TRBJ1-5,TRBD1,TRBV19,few,CASSTLDRGRNQPQHF,TGTGCCAGTAGTACCCTGGACAGGGGGCGGAATCAGCCCCAGCATTTT
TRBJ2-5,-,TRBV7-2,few,CASSQSPVVGEQYF,TGTGCCAGCAGCCAAAGTCCGGTGGTTGGAGAGCAGTACTTC